The text below deals with one TCR beta chain. The data derive from a study of blood T cell repertoires in COVID-19. Study at large: Acute-phase and convalescent COVID-19 samples originated in the United States, Italy and Spain. T cells, B-cell-depleted T cells, or PBMCs provided the cDNA or gDNA that served as material.

Repertoires were generated with immunoSEQ multiplex PCR, while TCRdb's copy carries only in-frame clones and drops some. This table has 15,000 to 20,000 clones, nearly 90% appearing once. Source material: peripheral blood. This sequence was found in a human donor in a cohort sampled during active COVID-19.

CDR3 region: CASSEGRGLTDTQYF. The CDR3 DNA is TGTGCCAGCTCCGAAGGACGGGGACTCACAGATACGCAGTATTTT. The chain links TRBV5-7 to TRBJ2-3; D might be TRBD2 (6 bases). TRBV5-7 is designated an ORF whose function remains uncertain. This CDR3 is built from 15 residues. With 7 bases removed from V and 2 bases from J, the gap between germline ends came to 17 bases.